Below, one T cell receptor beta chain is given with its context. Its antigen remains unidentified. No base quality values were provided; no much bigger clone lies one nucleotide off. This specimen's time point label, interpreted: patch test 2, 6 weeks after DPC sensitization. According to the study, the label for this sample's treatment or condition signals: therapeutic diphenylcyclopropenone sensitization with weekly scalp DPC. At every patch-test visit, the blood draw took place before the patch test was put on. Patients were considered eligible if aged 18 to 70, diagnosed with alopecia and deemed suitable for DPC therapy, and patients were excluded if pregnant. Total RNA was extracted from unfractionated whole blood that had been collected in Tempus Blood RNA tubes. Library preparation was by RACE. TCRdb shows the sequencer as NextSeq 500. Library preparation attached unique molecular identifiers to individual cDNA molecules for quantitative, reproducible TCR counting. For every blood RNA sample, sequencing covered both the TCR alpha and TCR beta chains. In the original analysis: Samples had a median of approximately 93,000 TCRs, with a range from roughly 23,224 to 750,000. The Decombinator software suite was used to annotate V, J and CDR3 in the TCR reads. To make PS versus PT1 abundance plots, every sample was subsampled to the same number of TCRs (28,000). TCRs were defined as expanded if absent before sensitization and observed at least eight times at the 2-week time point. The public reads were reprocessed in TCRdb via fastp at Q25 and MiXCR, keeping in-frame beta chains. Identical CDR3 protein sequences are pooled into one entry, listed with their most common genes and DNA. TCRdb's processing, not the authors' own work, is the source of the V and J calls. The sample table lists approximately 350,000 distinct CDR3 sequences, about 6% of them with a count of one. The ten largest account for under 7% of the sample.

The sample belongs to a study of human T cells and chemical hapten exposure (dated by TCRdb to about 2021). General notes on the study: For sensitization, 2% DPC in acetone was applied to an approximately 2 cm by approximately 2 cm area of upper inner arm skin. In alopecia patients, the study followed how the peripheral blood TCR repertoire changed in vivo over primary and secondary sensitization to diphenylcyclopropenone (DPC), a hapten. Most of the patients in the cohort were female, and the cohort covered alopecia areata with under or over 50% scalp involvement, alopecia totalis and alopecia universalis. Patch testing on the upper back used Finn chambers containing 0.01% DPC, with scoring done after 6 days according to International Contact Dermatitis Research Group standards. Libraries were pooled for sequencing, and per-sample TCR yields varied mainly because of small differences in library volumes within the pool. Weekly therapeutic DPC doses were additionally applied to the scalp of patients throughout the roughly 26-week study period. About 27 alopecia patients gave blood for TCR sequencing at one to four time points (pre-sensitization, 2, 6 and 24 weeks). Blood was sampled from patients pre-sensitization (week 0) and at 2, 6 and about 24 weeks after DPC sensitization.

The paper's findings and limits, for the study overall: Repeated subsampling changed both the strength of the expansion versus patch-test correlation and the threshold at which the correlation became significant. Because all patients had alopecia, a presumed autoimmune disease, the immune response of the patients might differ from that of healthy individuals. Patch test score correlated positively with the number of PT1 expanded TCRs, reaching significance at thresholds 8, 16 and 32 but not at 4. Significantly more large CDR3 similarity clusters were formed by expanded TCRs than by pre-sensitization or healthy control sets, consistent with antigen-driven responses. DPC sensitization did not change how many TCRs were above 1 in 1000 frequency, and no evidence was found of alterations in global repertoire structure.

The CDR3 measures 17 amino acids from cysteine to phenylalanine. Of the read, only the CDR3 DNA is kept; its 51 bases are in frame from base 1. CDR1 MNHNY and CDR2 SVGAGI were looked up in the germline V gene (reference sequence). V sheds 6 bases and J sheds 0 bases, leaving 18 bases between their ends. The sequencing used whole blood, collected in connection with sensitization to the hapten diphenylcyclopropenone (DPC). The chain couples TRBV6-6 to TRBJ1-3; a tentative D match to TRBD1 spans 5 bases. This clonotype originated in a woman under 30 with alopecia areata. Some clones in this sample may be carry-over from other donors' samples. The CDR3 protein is CASRRSSTVSSGNTIYF. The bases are TGTGCCAGCAGAAGGAGTTCGACAGTTAGCTCTGGAAACACCATATATTTT.